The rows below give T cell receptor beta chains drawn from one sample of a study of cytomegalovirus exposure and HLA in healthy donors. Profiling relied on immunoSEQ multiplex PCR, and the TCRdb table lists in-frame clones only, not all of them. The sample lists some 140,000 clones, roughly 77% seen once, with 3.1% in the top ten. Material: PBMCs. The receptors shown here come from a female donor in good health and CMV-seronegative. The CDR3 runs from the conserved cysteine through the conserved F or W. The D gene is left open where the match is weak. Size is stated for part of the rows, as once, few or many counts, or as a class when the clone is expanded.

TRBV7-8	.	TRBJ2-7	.	TGTGCCAGCACCTTAAAACAGGCAACACCCTACCACGAGCAGTACTTC	CASTLKQATPYHEQYF
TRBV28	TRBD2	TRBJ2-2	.	TGTGCCAGCAGTTTTGCTAGCGGGGGGGCCTGGGACACCGGGGAGCTGTTTTTT	CASSFASGGAWDTGELFF
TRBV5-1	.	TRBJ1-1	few	TGCGCCAGCAGCTTGGCCGTCAGGAACACTGAAGCTTTCTTT	CASSLAVRNTEAFF
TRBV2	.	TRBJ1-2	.	TGTGCCAGCAGTGACCAACTCTCCTATGGCTACACCTTC	CASSDQLSYGYTF
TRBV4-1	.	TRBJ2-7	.	TGCGCCAGCAGCCACCCTTACGGGGAGCAGTACTTC	CASSHPYGEQYF
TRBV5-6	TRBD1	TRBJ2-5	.	TGTGCCAGCATAGGCCAGGGGGCATTTGAGACCCAGTACTTC	CASIGQGAFETQYF
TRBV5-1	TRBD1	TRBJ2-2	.	TGCGCCAGCAGCCCTCGGACAGGGTGGAACACCGGGGAGCTGTTTTTT	CASSPRTGWNTGELFF
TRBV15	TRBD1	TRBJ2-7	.	TGTGCCACCAGCAGAGGTGGACAGGGGGAAGGGGAGCAGTACTTC	CATSRGGQGEGEQYF
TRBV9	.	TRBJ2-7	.	TGTGCCAGCAGCGTAGGATTAGGGGAAGGTAACGACGAGCAGTACTTC	CASSVGLGEGNDEQYF
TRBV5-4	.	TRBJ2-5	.	TGTGCCAGCAGCTTGGTGCGGGAGACCCAGTACTTC	CASSLVRETQYF
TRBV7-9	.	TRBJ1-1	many	TGTGCCAGCAGCTTTACAGGGAACACTGAAGCTTTCTTT	CASSFTGNTEAFF
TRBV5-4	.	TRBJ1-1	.	TGTGCCAGCAGCTTGACACCTACAGGGACGAACACTGAAGCTTTCTTT	CASSLTPTGTNTEAFF
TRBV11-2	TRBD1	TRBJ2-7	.	TGTGCCAGCAGGGTACCGGGACAGGGGTACGAGCAGTACTTC	CASRVPGQGYEQYF
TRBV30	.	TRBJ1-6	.	TGTGCCTGGAGTGTTAACAGGAATTCACCCCTCCACTTT	CAWSVNRNSPLHF
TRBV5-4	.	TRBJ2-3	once	TGTGCCAGCAGACCCTCCGGGACAAACACAGATACGCAGTATTTT	CASRPSGTNTDTQYF
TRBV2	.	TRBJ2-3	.	TGTGCCAGCAGGGCGGGGCGGCTTAGCACAGATACGCAGTATTTT	CASRAGRLSTDTQYF
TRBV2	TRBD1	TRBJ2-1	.	TGTGCCAACGGAAACAGGGGGCGGTCATTCGATGAGCAGTTCTTC	CANGNRGRSFDEQFF
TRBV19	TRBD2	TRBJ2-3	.	TGTGCCAGTAGTATTAGGACTAGCCCAGATACGCAGTATTTT	CASSIRTSPDTQYF
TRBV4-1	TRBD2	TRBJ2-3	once	TGCGCCAGCAGCCAAGTAGCGGGGGGCCTAGATACGCAGTATTTT	CASSQVAGGLDTQYF
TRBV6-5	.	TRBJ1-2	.	TGTGCCAGCAGTTACCGAAGGGGCGGCTACACCTTC	CASSYRRGGYTF
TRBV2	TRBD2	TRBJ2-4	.	TGTGCCAGCAGTGTGGGACTAGCGGGAGTGTGGGCCAAAAACATTCAGTACTTC	CASSVGLAGVWAKNIQYF
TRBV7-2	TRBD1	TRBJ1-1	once	TGTGCCAGCAGCTTAGGGACAGGGTTTTCGGACACTGAAGCTTTCTTT	CASSLGTGFSDTEAFF
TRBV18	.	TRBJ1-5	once	TGTGCCAGCTCACTCAAACCGCCAGGGAGGTTTCAGCCCCAGCATTTT	CASSLKPPGRFQPQHF
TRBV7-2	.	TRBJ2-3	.	TGTGCCAGCAGCCCGTATAGCACAGATACGCAGTATTTT	CASSPYSTDTQYF
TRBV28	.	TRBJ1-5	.	TGTGCCAGCAGCTCCTCGGCCCAGCATTTT	CASSSSAQHF
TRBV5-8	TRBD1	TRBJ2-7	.	TGTGCCAGCAGCTTGGTGGGCTCAGGGGGCCAGGGCGAGCAGTACTTC	CASSLVGSGGQGEQYF
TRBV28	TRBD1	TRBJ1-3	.	TGTGCCAGCAGTTTAGGAGGGGGACAGCGCTCTGGAAACACCATATATTTT	CASSLGGGQRSGNTIYF
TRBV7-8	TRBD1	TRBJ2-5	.	TGTGCCAGCAGCTTAAGGGGGCTTGGGGAGACCCAGTACTTC	CASSLRGLGETQYF
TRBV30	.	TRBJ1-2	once	TGTGCCTGGACCGAGGAGGAAGGCTATGGCTACACCTTC	CAWTEEEGYGYTF
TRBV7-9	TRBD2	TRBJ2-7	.	TGTGCCAGCAGCTCAACCCGGGGGGGCGGTACGCAGTACTTC	CASSSTRGGGTQYF
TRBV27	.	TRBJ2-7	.	TGTGCCAGCAGTTCACAGGGAACGGGCGAGCAGTACTTC	CASSSQGTGEQYF
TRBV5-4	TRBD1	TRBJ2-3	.	TGTGCCAGCAGCGGGGGACAGGGGCCCTGGATTCTCACAGATACGCAGTATTTT	CASSGGQGPWILTDTQYF
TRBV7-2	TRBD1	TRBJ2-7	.	TGTGCCAGCAGCTTCGACAGGGGATCCTCCTACGAGCAGTACTTC	CASSFDRGSSYEQYF
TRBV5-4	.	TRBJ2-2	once	TGTGCCAGCAGCGCTGGCAGGGTGGAGACTCGGGAGCTGTTTTTT	CASSAGRVETRELFF
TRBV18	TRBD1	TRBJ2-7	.	TGTGCCAGCTCACCCCAGACAGGGGACGAGCAGTACTTC	CASSPQTGDEQYF
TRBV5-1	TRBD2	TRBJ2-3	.	TGCGCCAGCAGCTTGGGACTAGCGGACCTTGCTAGCACAGATACGCAGTATTTT	CASSLGLADLASTDTQYF
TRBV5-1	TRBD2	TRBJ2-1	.	TGCGCCAGCAGCTTGGCCCAGCGGGGGGGCTCCTACAATGAGCAGTTCTTC	CASSLAQRGGSYNEQFF
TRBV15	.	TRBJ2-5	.	TGTGCCACCGCTGGGGGCCACACGGGAGAGACCCAGTACTTC	CATAGGHTGETQYF
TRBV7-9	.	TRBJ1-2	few	TGTGCCAGCACCTATACGGAGGGTAGCTACACCTTC	CASTYTEGSYTF
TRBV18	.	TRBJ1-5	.	TGTGCCAGCTCACCCGGGCAGGGCGGCAATCAGCCCCAGCATTTT	CASSPGQGGNQPQHF
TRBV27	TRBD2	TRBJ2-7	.	TGTGCCAGCAGTTGGCGGGAGGGGTCCTACGAGCAGTACTTC	CASSWREGSYEQYF
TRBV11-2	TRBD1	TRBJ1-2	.	TGTGCCAGCAGCTGGACAGGGGTAGGAGGCTACACCTTC	CASSWTGVGGYTF
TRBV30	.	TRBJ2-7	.	TGTGCCTGGAGTCGGGGGACAGTCAACTTCCTAGCCTACGAGCAGTACTTC	CAWSRGTVNFLAYEQYF
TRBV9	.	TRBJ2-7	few	TGTGCCAGCAGCGTAGGGGGTAGCGGCTACGAGCAGTACTTC	CASSVGGSGYEQYF
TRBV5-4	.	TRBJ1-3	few	TGTGCCAGCAGCATTACAGGGAACTCTGGAAACACCATATATTTT	CASSITGNSGNTIYF
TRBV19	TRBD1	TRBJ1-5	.	TGTGCCAGTAGCGCGGACAGGGAGATATACAATCAGCCCCAGCATTTT	CASSADREIYNQPQHF
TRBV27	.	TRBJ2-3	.	TGTGCCAGCAGTTTCTCAAGCGGAACTAGCACAGATACGCAGTATTTT	CASSFSSGTSTDTQYF
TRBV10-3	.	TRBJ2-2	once	TGTGCCATCAGTGAGTCGATGAGGAACACCGGGGAGCTGTTTTTT	CAISESMRNTGELFF
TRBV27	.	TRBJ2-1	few	TGTGCCAGCAGCTTCTTACCCGGGACTTACAATGAGCAGTTCTTC	CASSFLPGTYNEQFF
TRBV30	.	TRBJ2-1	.	TGTGCCTGGAGTGCAAAGGGGATGTACAATGAGCAGTTCTTC	CAWSAKGMYNEQFF
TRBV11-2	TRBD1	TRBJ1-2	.	TGTGCCAGCAGTACAACAGGGGGCCAGGGCTACACCTTC	CASSTTGGQGYTF
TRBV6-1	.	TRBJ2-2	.	TGTGCCAGCGCCAGGGGAATCGCCGGGGAGCTGTTTTTT	CASARGIAGELFF
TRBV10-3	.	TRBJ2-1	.	TGTGCCATCAGTGTTTCAAAGGGAGTTAATGAGCAGTTCTTC	CAISVSKGVNEQFF
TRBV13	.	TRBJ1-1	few	TGTGCCAGCAGTTTCGGACAGATAAACACTGAAGCTTTCTTT	CASSFGQINTEAFF
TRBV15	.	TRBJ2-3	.	TGTGCCACCAGCTCGCGACTAGGGCTAACAGATACGCAGTATTTT	CATSSRLGLTDTQYF